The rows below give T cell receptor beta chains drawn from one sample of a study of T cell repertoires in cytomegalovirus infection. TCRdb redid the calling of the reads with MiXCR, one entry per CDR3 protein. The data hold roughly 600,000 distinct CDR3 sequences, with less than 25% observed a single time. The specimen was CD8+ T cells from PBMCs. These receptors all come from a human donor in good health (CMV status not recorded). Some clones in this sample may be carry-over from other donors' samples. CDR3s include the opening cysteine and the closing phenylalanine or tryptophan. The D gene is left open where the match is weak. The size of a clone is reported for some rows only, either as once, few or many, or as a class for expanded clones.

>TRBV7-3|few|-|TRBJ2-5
TGTGCCAGCAGCTCGGGAGGGGGCCTCCAAGAGACCCAGTACTTC
CASSSGGGLQETQYF
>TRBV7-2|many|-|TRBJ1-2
TGTGCCAGCAGCTTAGTATCTCAGACAGCTAACTATGGCTACACCTTC
CASSLVSQTANYGYTF
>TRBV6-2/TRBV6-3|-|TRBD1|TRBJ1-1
TGTGCCAGCAGTTATAAGTACAGGGGAACTGAAGCTTTCTTT
CASSYKYRGTEAFF
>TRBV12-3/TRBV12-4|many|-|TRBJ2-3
TGTGCCAGCAGTTTTGCTGGCCGTAGCACAGATACGCAGTATTTT
CASSFAGRSTDTQYF
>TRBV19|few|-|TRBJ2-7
TGTGCCAGTAGTATAGATTCAGCGGCCGGCTCCGAGCAGTACTTC
CASSIDSAAGSEQYF
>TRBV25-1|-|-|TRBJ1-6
TGTGCCAGCAGGTCCGGCGGGGCGGGTTCACCCCTCCACTTT
CASRSGGAGSPLHF
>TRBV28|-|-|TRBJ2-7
TGTGCCAGCAGTTTACCGCAGGGTTACGAGCAGTACTTC
CASSLPQGYEQYF
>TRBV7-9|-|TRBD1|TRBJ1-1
TGTGCCAGCAGCTCCGGACAGGGGGCAGTTAAAGCTTTCTTT
CASSSGQGAVKAFF
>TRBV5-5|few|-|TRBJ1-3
TGTGCCAGCAGCTCTTCTCAGGGGTCCGGAAACACCATATATTTT
CASSSSQGSGNTIYF
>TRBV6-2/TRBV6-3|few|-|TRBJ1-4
TGTGCCAGCAGTTACCAGGATTACACTAATGAAAAACTGTTTTTT
CASSYQDYTNEKLFF
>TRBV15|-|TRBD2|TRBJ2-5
TGTGCCACCAGCAGAGCTTCCCCGGGACTAGCGAGGGGGCTGGAGACCCAGTACTTC
CATSRASPGLARGLETQYF
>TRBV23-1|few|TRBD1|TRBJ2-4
TGCGCCAGGGGGACAGGGGGCTTGTACATTCAGTACTTC
CARGTGGLYIQYF
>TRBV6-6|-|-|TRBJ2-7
TGTGCCGCGGGGACCAAGGTACCCTACGAGCAGTACTTC
CAAGTKVPYEQYF
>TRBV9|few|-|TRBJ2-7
TGTGCCAGCAGCGCCGGACAGCCCCTTACGCGGCAGTACTTC
CASSAGQPLTRQYF
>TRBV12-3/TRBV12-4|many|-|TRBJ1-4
TGTGCCAGCAGTTTCGGCCCAGCGAGTGAAAAACTGTTTTTT
CASSFGPASEKLFF
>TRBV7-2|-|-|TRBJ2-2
TGTACCAGCAGCTCCCACAGGGAGAACACCGGGGAGCTGTTTTTT
CTSSSHRENTGELFF
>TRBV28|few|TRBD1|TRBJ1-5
TGTGCCAGCAGGGGTACAGGGGTGGGCCAGCCCCAGCATTTT
CASRGTGVGQPQHF
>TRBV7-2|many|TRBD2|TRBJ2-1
TGTGCCAGCAGCTCGGGACTAGCGGGGCAGTTCTTC
CASSSGLAGQFF
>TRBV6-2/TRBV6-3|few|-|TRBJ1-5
TGTGCCAGCAGTTACTCGAGGGGGGAGGATCAGCCCCAGCATTTT
CASSYSRGEDQPQHF
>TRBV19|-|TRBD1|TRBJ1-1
TGTGCCAGTAACTCCTCTCCGGGACAGGGATCTGAAGCTTTCTTT
CASNSSPGQGSEAFF
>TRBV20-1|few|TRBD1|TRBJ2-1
TGCAGTGCTCTTGGACAGGACAACTCCTACAATGAGCAGTTCTTC
CSALGQDNSYNEQFF
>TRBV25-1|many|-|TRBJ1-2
TGTGCCAGCAGTGAATCCTCAGGACCGCGAGGCTACACCTTC
CASSESSGPRGYTF